This T cell receptor (beta chain) was recorded in a study of memory CD4+ T cells and cytomegalovirus serostatus. About the research overall: Of the healthy Belgian adults, fewer than 10 were CMV seropositive and 24 seronegative. Study results and caveats: Suggested: most of the CMV-linked TCR signature lies in CD4+ memory cells.

Some clones are missing from TCRdb's copy, which holds only in-frame ones; the method was immunoSEQ multiplex PCR. The data show over 35,000 clones, roughly four fifths seen once. As concerns this clone: Its antigen is undetermined.

The sort gate was single viable CD3+CD4+CD8-CD45RO+ cells for memory CD4+ T cells. The CDR3 is 17 amino acids. Trimming left V 3 bases short and J 7 bases short, with 19 bases between. CDR1 LNHDA and CDR2 SQIVND come from the germline V gene (reference sequence). Sequenced sample: memory CD4+ T cells from blood. The receptor was derived from an adult in good health and CMV-seronegative. The chain is built from TRBV19 and TRBJ1-6; possible D gene TRBD1, 5 bases. The CDR3 DNA reads TGTGCCAGTAGTATCCTGATCGGGCAGGGAGGAAATTCACCCCTCCACTTT. Protein: CASSILIGQGGNSPLHF.